This entry describes one T cell receptor beta chain. This specimen comes from a study of PD-L1 blockade in urothelial cancer. Study-level background: Patients' histories included 0 to 3 prior chemotherapy regimens.

Losses at the gene ends were 0 bases for V and 8 bases for J; bases not matched to a gene: 1. This CDR3 contains 12 residues. Germline CDR1 and CDR2: PRHDT and FYEKMQ (reference sequence). Each PCR had synthetic TCR analog templates added to it as a spike-in. Repertoires were generated with immunoSEQ multiplex PCR, while TCRdb's copy carries only in-frame clones and drops some. The sample comprises around 62,000 clones, 88% of which are singletons, and approximately 10% rests with the top ten. Time point in this sample: peripheral blood 6 weeks after treatment start. The input for sequencing was PBMCs, taken around atezolizumab (anti-PD-L1) treatment. This rearrangement joins TRBV13 to TRBJ2-7, with 7 bases identical to TRBD1. The sequence came from a man aged 55 to 70 with urothelial cancer. CDR3 region: CASSLGTGKQYF. CDR3 bases: TGTGCCAGCAGCTTAGGGACAGGGAAGCAGTACTTC. Filled out from reference TRBV13 and TRBJ2-7, the complete variable domain reads AAGVIQSPRHLIKEKRETATLKCYPIPRHDTVYWYQQGPGQDPQFLISFYEKMQSDKGSIPDRFSAQQFSDYHSELNMSSLELGDSALYFCASSLGTGKQYFGPGTRLTVT.